The subject of this entry is one TCR beta chain. No antigen is known for it. The junction departs from germline at one end; a sequencing error may be responsible. The CDR3 is 12 residues long. Germline V gene sequence: CDR1 SEHNR, CDR2 FQNEAQ (reference sequence). 60 Vbeta and 13 Jbeta primers were used in PCR. TCRdb's table, derived via immunoSEQ multiplex PCR, lists solely in-frame clones and lacks some. This sample has 95,000 to 150,000 clones, with roughly 80% found just once. The sample belongs to a study of cytomegalovirus exposure and HLA in healthy donors. As for the study in general: T cells numbering about 180 million yielded some 120 million unique TCR beta sequences in an earlier analysis. Overall study findings and caveats: One cluster of highly shared sequence variants probably arose as a sequencing artifact. Among donors in an Asian-associated ancestry cluster, a later analysis reportedly found fewer N-insertions than the roughly 670-donor mean. For most subjects, TCR beta sequences were reported to predict HLA-A and HLA-B alleles with accuracy.

Sample: PBMCs. The receptor was isolated from a woman between 25 and 40 years old in good health and CMV-seropositive. V usage is TRBV7-9 and J usage is TRBJ2-7; 10 bases align to TRBD1. This CDR3 is CSSSDRGLEQYF. Here the CDR3 DNA reads TGTTCCAGCAGCGACAGGGGGCTTGAGCAGTACTTC.